Below, 9 T cell receptor beta chains from the same sample are listed, as sequenced in a study of CD8 T cells in Susac syndrome. It was with random hexamers that about 0.45 to 1 ug RNA was reverse transcribed. TCRdb independently ran MiXCR on the immunoSEQ multiplex PCR reads; one entry per CDR3 protein. The sample carries around 140,000 distinct CDR3 sequences, about 95% recorded once. Input material: CD4+ T cells from PBMCs. These receptors all stem from a human donor with multiple sclerosis.

This clonotype was counted a single time. CDR3 bases: TGTGCCAGCAGCCGAACCGGGGACACCGGGGAGCTGTTTTTT. Translating it yields CASSRTGDTGELFF. V usage is TRBV3-1 and J usage is TRBJ2-2, with a weak D call TRBD2 (5 bases). The CDR3 runs to 14 residues. The germline gives CDR1 LGHDT, CDR2 YNNKEL (reference sequence). The V and J ends lost 4 bases and 3 bases respectively, with 9 bases between them.

V gene TRBV10-3 combines with J gene TRBJ2-7, with 8 bases aligning to TRBD2. From germline, CDR1 is ENHRY and CDR2 SYGVKD. This CDR3 comprises 14 residues. V shed 5 bases, J shed 5 bases, and the junction held 8 bases outside the gene matches. As DNA, the CDR3 is TGTGCCATCAGTTTCGGGGGGGGAAAAGACGAGCAGTACTTC. It encodes CAISFGGGKDEQYF.

The chain is built from TRBV13 and TRBJ2-2; D is possibly TRBD2 (5 bases). The V gene lost 5 bases and the J gene lost 6 bases, with 13 bases spanning the gap. Germline lookup yields CDR1 PRHDT and CDR2 FYEKMQ (reference sequence). The CDR3 is 14 residues long. CDR3 nucleotides: TGTGCCAGCAGCCCTCAAGGACTCTCCGGGGAGCTGTTTTTT. Protein product: CASSPQGLSGELFF.

This chain connects TRBV4-3 to TRBJ2-7, with a weak D call TRBD1 (5 bases). The germline V and J ends were trimmed by 1 base and 2 bases, with 15 bases remaining between them. Per germline, CDR1 LGHNA and CDR2 YSLEER. This CDR3 region has 16 residues. As DNA, the CDR3 is TGCGCCAGCAGCCAAGTTTGGGGCACTACTGCCTACGAGCAGTACTTC. Protein sequence: CASSQVWGTTAYEQYF.

For the CDR3, the DNA is TGCGCCAGCAGCTTCCTCCCGACTAGCGGGACAGGCAATGAGCAGTTCTTC. Protein: CASSFLPTSGTGNEQFF. The chain uses TRBV4-1 and TRBJ2-1; TRBD2 matches at 11 bases. The ends lost 5 bases at V and 6 bases at J; junction bases unmatched: 12. Germline V gene lookup returns CDR1 MGHRA and CDR2 YSYEKL. The CDR3 has 17 amino acids.

V gene TRBV9 combines with J gene TRBJ1-5, with D perhaps matching TRBD1 (6 bases). Between the trimmed V and J ends, which lost 3 bases and 2 bases, there was a span of 15 bases. There are 16 residues in the CDR3. Germline V gene sequence: CDR1 SGDLS, CDR2 YYNGEE. CDR3: CASSEPRTEGNQPQHF. The CDR3 DNA sequence: TGTGCCAGCAGCGAGCCTAGGACAGAGGGCAATCAGCCCCAGCATTTT. The full variable domain, with the rest looked up from reference TRBV9 and TRBJ1-5, is DSGVTQTPKHLITATGQRVTLRCSPRSGDLSVYWYQQSLDQGLQFLIQYYNGEERAKGNILERFSAQQFPDLHSELNLSSLELGDSALYFCASSEPRTEGNQPQHFGDGTRLSIL.

The chain combines TRBV9 with TRBJ2-5, with a weak D call TRBD1 (6 bases). CDR1 SGDLS and CDR2 YYNGEE come from the germline V gene. CDR3 length: 15 amino acids. V gave up 4 bases and J gave up 4 bases, with 17 bases separating them. CDR3 in DNA: TGTGCCAGCAGCCCTCAGGGGCAGGCGCGAGAGACCCAGTACTTC. Its protein product is CASSPQGQARETQYF.

The chain carries TRBV20-1 and TRBJ1-6; 9 bases map to TRBD1. The V gene's germline CDR1 is DFQATT and CDR2 SNEGSKA (reference sequence). Unmatched junction bases numbered 5, after V lost 4 bases and J lost 7 bases. The CDR3 consists of 14 residues. The CDR3 here is CSAIRTGGNSPLHF. The CDR3 region has the DNA TGCAGTGCTATCCGCACAGGGGGCAATTCACCCCTCCACTTT.

The chain combines TRBV5-1 with TRBJ2-5; 8 positions agree with TRBD1. Germline V gene sequence: CDR1 SGHRS, CDR2 YFSETQ. The CDR3 runs 15 residues. V was clipped by 4 bases and J by 5 bases; unmatched bases: 10. The CDR3 nucleotides are TGCGCCAGCAGCATAGGACAGGGTGGAGAGGAGACCCAGTACTTC. Translating it yields CASSIGQGGEETQYF.